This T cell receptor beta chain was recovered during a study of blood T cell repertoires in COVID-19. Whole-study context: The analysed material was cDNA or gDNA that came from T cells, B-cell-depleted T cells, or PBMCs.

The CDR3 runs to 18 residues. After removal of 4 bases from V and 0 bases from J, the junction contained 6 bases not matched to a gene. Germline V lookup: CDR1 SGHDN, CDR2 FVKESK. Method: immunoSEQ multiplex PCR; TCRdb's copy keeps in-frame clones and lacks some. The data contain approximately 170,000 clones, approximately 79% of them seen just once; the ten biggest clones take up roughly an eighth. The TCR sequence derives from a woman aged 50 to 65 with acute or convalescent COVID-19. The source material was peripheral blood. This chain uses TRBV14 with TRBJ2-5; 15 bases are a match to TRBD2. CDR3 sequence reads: CASSLSGLAGGYQETQYF. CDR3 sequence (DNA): TGTGCCAGCAGCCTCTCGGGACTAGCGGGAGGATACCAAGAGACCCAGTACTTC.